Below are 23 T cell receptor beta chains sequenced from a single sample in a study of monozygotic twins with inflammatory bowel disease. TCRdb derives one entry per CDR3 protein from the 5' RACE reads, leaving out DNA. The sample holds approximately 300,000 distinct CDR3 sequences. Sequenced sample: blood. The receptor set was obtained from a human donor with ulcerative colitis or Crohn's disease, or a healthy co-twin of an affected twin (not recorded which).

The J gene is TRBJ2-3, the V gene TRBV24-1. This CDR3 contains 13 residues. The V gene's germline CDR1 is KGHDR and CDR2 SFDVKD. CDR3 residues: CATRRWDTDTQYF.

The CDR3 sequence is CASSLPGGVNGYTF. The V and J genes are TRBV5-1 and TRBJ1-2; without DNA, the TCRdb call of TRBD1 cannot be checked. Germline V gene data show CDR1 as SGHRS and CDR2 as YFSETQ. The CDR3 totals 14 residues.

This chain uses TRBV20-1 with TRBJ1-2. Germline-derived CDR1 and CDR2 are DFQATT and SNEGSKA (reference sequence). CDR3 length equals 11 residues. CDR3 sequence reads: CSASRGYGYTF.

V is TRBV11-2 and J is TRBJ2-1; TCRdb proposes TRBD2, but this gene call is untestable without DNA. The CDR3 sequence is 21 residues long. Germline CDR1 reads SGHAT; CDR2 reads FQNNGV. The CDR3 reads CASSPQELRGGPFSSYNEQFF.

V usage is TRBV7-2 and J usage is TRBJ2-3. Looked up from germline, CDR1 is SGHTA and CDR2 is FQGNSA. The CDR3 is 14 residues long. The CDR3 is CASSLTLDTDTQYF.

The gene calls are TRBV3-1 and TRBJ2-5; TCRdb calls TRBD2, which cannot be checked without DNA. CDR1 and CDR2 from the germline V gene are LGHDT and YNNKEL (reference sequence). The CDR3 contains 17 residues. This chain's CDR3 is CASSQDALRVLQETQYF.

This rearrangement joins TRBV24-1 to TRBJ2-2; TCRdb indicates TRBD2, and absent DNA this call remains unverified. Germline loops: CDR1 KGHDR, CDR2 SFDVKD. The CDR3 has 17 amino acids. The CDR3 region is CATSDGWNSGKSGELFF.

V usage is TRBV20-1 and J usage is TRBJ2-3; TCRdb gives TRBD2 as the D gene, but with no DNA this cannot be confirmed. Germline loops: CDR1 DFQATT, CDR2 SNEGSKA (reference sequence). The CDR3 runs 12 residues. CDR3 sequence reads: CGSSYLSDTQYF.

The chain uses TRBV28 and TRBJ2-7. Germline V gene lookup returns CDR1 MDHEN and CDR2 SYDVKM. The CDR3 length is 11 residues. CDR3 in amino acids: CASTSAYEQYF.

V is TRBV20-1 and J is TRBJ2-5; TCRdb lists TRBD1, though no DNA is available to test this call. Germline V gene data show CDR1 as DFQATT and CDR2 as SNEGSKA (reference sequence). The CDR3 consists of 15 residues. The CDR3 spells CSATPGRIPQETQYF.

V and J are TRBV20-1 and TRBJ2-7. This CDR3 comprises 15 residues. Germline V CDR1 and CDR2: DFQATT, SNEGSKA (reference sequence). CDR3 in amino acids: CSARDRAGGAYEQYF.

V gene TRBV7-6 combines with J gene TRBJ2-7; TCRdb's D call, TRBD2, is unchecked because there is no DNA. Germline assignment: CDR1 SGHVS and CDR2 FNYEAQ. CDR3 length: 16 residues. This CDR3 is CASSSGLAGRSYEQYF.

The rearrangement joins TRBV9 to TRBJ2-7. The germline V gene has CDR1 SGDLS and CDR2 YYNGEE. This CDR3 is 14 amino acids long. This chain's CDR3 is CASSVSGSLHEQYF.

The chain combines TRBV13 with TRBJ1-1; TCRdb indicates TRBD1, and absent DNA this call remains unverified. Germline V gene lookup returns CDR1 PRHDT and CDR2 FYEKMQ (reference sequence). CDR3 size: 16 residues. The CDR3: CASSSTLLQGDTEAFF.

J is TRBJ2-2 and V is TRBV7-9. Germline loops: CDR1 SEHNR, CDR2 FQNEAQ (reference sequence). The CDR3 length is 15 residues. This CDR3 is CASSLMATDTGELFF.

The V and J genes are TRBV29-1 and TRBJ2-2; TCRdb picks TRBD1, but there is no DNA to check that call. Germline values: CDR1 SQVTM, CDR2 ANQGSEA. The length of the CDR3 is 14 residues. The CDR3: CSARDRGDTGELFF.

The chain uses TRBV18 and TRBJ1-4; TCRdb's D call of TRBD1 is untestable without DNA. This CDR3 has 16 amino acids. Germline lookup yields CDR1 KGHSH and CDR2 LQKENI. This CDR3 is CASSPPSEGRGEKLFF. Supplemented by reference TRBV18 and TRBJ1-4, the full variable domain reads NAGVMQNPRHLVRRRGQEARLRCSPMKGHSHVYWYRQLPEEGLKFMVYLQKENIIDESGMPKERFSAEFPKEGPSILRIQQVVRGDSAAYFCASSPPSEGRGEKLFFGSGTQLSVL.

The chain employs TRBV5-6 and TRBJ2-7. The CDR3 spans 13 residues. Germline V gives CDR1 SGHDT, CDR2 YYEEEE. The CDR3 loop reads CASSLGMRYEQYF.

The rearrangement links TRBV4-3 to TRBJ1-6; TCRdb indicates TRBD1, and absent DNA this call remains unverified. Germline V CDR1 and CDR2: LGHNA, YSLEER. The CDR3 has 14 amino acids. The CDR3 is CASSRETGLTPLHF.

This chain joins TRBV28 and TRBJ2-7; TCRdb designates TRBD2, a call that cannot be tested without DNA. The V gene's germline CDR1 is MDHEN and CDR2 SYDVKM. This CDR3 region has 16 residues. CDR3 sequence reads: CASRPSGSGGAYEQYF.

V gene TRBV29-1 combines with J gene TRBJ1-2. This CDR3 has 13 amino acids. The V gene's germline CDR1 is SQVTM and CDR2 ANQGSEA. CDR3 sequence: CSGYTGLLYGYTF.

V usage is TRBV7-6 and J usage is TRBJ2-7. The CDR3 totals 11 residues. Per the germline V gene, CDR1 is SGHVS and CDR2 is FNYEAQ. CDR3: CASSGIGEQYF.

This chain joins TRBV5-4 and TRBJ2-5; TCRdb outputs TRBD2, but without DNA this stays unchecked. This CDR3 has 15 residues. Germline values: CDR1 SGHNT, CDR2 YYREEE (reference sequence). CDR3 region: CASSLGWRDQETQYF.